A single sample gave rise to the 8 T cell receptor beta chains below, sequenced in a study of T cell repertoires in cytomegalovirus infection. The antigens these receptors bind are not known. TCRdb independently ran MiXCR on the reads; one entry per CDR3 protein. There are around 300,000 distinct CDR3 sequences in the sample; about 20% occur only once, and roughly 20% lies in the top ten. This material consisted of cultured PBMCs, taken from culture after CMV antigen stimulation. Receptors originate from a human donor in good health (CMV status not recorded). Some clones in this sample may be carry-over from other donors' samples.

The sample holds many counts of this clonotype. The rearrangement links TRBV7-2 to TRBJ1-6; no definite D call. V was trimmed by 1 base and J by 4 bases, leaving 5 bases between them. CDR3 length: 14 residues. In germline, CDR1 is SGHTA, CDR2 FQGNSA. CDR3 in DNA: TGTGCCAGCAGCTTAGGGCGGTATAATTCACCCCTCCACTTT. Encoded protein: CASSLGRYNSPLHF. The whole variable domain, filled in from reference TRBV7-2 and TRBJ1-6, reads GAGVSQSPSNKVTEKGKDVELRCDPISGHTALYWYRQSLGQGLEFLIYFQGNSAPDKSGLPSDRFSAERTGGSVSTLTIQRTQQEDSAVYLCASSLGRYNSPLHFGNGTRLTVT.

This clonotype was seen many times. The chain joins TRBV7-8 to TRBJ2-3, with 9 bases fitting TRBD2. The CDR3 is made up of 16 amino acids. V shed 8 bases and J 3 bases; nucleotides not matched to a gene: 12. In germline, CDR1 is SGHVS, CDR2 FQNEAQ. The CDR3 nucleotides read TGTGCCAGCGTAACCGGGACTAGCATTGTTACAGATACGCAGTATTTT. This sequence encodes CASVTGTSIVTDTQYF.

The V gene is TRBV6-6, the J gene TRBJ1-1, with a possible D match to TRBD1 (5 bases). The CDR3 is made up of 13 amino acids. Between the trimmed V and J ends, which lost 6 bases and 0 bases, there was a span of 8 bases. Germline CDR1 reads MNHNY; CDR2 reads SVGAGI (reference sequence). DNA for the CDR3: TGTGCCAGCAGAGGGGTTATGAACACTGAAGCTTTCTTT. Protein product: CASRGVMNTEAFF.

This clonotype was detected many times. The CDR3 spells CASSNHDMATGGQYF. The CDR3 DNA follows: TGTGCCAGCAGTAATCATGACATGGCGACAGGCGGGCAGTACTTC. The genes are TRBV28 and TRBJ2-7, with TRBD1 as a possible D gene (6 bases). Deletions cut 5 bases from V and 9 bases from J, with 23 bases between. CDR1 MDHEN and CDR2 SYDVKM come from the germline V gene. This CDR3 spans 15 amino acids.

This rearrangement joins TRBV24-1 to TRBJ2-1; 9 nucleotides match TRBD2. The germline V gene has CDR1 KGHDR and CDR2 SFDVKD. The CDR3 extends over 13 amino acids. The trim removed 3 bases at V and 15 bases at J, leaving 8 bases unmatched. As DNA, the CDR3 is TGTGCCACCAGTGATAGGGCTAGCGGGAATCGGTTCTTC. It encodes CATSDRASGNRFF.

The CDR3 reads CASRRLAGVYEQYF. As DNA, the CDR3 is TGTGCCAGCCGAAGACTAGCGGGAGTCTACGAGCAGTACTTC. This chain uses TRBV28 with TRBJ2-7; 12 nucleotides align to TRBD2. Unmatched junction bases numbered 5, after V lost 8 bases and J lost 3 bases. There are 14 residues in the CDR3. Germline loops: CDR1 MDHEN, CDR2 SYDVKM.

The rearrangement links TRBV5-1 to TRBJ1-2; 12 nucleotides agree with TRBD1. Germline loops: CDR1 SGHRS, CDR2 YFSETQ. The CDR3 consists of 16 residues. The junction had 10 bases not matched to a gene; V was cut back by 4 bases and J by 6 bases. Here the CDR3 reads CASSLIPGQGANGYTF. The DNA of the CDR3 is TGCGCCAGCAGCCTCATCCCGGGACAGGGGGCGAATGGCTACACCTTC. The variable domain in full, completed from reference TRBV5-1 and TRBJ1-2, reads KAGVTQTPRYLIKTRGQQVTLSCSPISGHRSVSWYQQTPGQGLQFLFEYFSETQRNKGNFPGRFSGRQFSNSRSEMNVSTLELGDSALYLCASSLIPGQGANGYTFGSGTRLTVV.

V gene TRBV10-1 combines with J gene TRBJ2-1; 9 positions agree with TRBD2. The CDR3 runs 16 residues. From germline, CDR1 is WNHNN and CDR2 SYGVQD (reference sequence). V was pared by 6 bases and J by 0 bases, with 6 bases of the junction left unmatched. The chain's CDR3 is CASSAGTSSSYNEQFF. The CDR3 DNA reads TGCGCCAGCAGCGCCGGGACTAGCAGCTCCTACAATGAGCAGTTCTTC.